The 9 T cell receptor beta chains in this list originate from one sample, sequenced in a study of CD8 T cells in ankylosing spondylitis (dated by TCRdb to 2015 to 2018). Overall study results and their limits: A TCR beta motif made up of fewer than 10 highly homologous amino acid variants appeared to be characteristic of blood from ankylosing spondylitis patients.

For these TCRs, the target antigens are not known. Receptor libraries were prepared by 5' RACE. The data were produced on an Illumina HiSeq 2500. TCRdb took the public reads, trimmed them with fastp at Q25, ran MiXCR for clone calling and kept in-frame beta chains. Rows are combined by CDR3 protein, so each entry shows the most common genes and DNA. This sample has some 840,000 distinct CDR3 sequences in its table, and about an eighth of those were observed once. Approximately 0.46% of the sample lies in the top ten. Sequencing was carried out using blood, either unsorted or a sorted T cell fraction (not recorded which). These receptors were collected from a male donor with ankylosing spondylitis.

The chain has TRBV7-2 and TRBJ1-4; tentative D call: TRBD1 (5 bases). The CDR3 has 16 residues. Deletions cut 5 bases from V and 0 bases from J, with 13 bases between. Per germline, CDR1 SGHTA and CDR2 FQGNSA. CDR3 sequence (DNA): TGTGCCAGCAGCGCCGGCTGGGGCGCAACTAATGAAAAACTGTTTTTT. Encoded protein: CASSAGWGATNEKLFF.

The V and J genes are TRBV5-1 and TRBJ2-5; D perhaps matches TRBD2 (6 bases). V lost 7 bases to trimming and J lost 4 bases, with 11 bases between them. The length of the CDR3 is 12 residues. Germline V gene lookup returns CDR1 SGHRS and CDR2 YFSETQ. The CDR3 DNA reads TGCGCCAGCGGGGGGATAGGAGAGACCCAGTACTTC. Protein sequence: CASGGIGETQYF.

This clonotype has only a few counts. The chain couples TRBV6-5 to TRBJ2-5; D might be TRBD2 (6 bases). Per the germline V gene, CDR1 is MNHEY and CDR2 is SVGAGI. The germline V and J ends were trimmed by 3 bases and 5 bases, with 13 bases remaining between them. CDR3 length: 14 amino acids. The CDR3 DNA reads TGTGCCAGCAGTTATTCGCGGCTAGCGGAGACCCAGTACTTC. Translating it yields CASSYSRLAETQYF.

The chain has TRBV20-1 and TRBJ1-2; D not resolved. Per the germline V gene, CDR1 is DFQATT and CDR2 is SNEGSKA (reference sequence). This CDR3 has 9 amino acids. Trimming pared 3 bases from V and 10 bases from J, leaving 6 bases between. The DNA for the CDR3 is TGCAGTGCTAGGGGAATCTACACCTTC. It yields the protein CSARGIYTF.

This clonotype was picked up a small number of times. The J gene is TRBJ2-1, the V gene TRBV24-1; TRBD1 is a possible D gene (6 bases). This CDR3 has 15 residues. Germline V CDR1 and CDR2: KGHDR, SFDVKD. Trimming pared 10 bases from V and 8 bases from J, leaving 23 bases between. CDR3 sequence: CATRTSPGQYHEQFF. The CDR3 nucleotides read TGTGCCACGAGAACTTCACCGGGACAATACCATGAGCAGTTCTTC.

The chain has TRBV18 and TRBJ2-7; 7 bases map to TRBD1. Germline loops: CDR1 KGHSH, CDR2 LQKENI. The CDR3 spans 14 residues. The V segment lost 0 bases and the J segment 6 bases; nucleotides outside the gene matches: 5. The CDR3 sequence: CASSPPGQRPEQYF. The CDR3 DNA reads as TGTGCCAGCTCACCACCGGGACAGAGGCCCGAGCAGTACTTC.

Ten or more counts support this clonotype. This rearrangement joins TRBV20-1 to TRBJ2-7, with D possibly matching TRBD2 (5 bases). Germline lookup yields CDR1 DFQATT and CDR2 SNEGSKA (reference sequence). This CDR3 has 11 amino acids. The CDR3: CSGRAWDEQYF. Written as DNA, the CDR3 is TGCAGCGGGCGGGCCTGGGACGAGCAGTACTTC.

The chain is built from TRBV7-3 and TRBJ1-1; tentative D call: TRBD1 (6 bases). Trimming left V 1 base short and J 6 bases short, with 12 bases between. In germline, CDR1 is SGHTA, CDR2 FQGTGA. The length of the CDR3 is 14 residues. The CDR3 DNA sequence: TGTGCCAGCAGCTTAAACCCCGGGGGCGCTGAAGCTTTCTTT. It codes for CASSLNPGGAEAFF.

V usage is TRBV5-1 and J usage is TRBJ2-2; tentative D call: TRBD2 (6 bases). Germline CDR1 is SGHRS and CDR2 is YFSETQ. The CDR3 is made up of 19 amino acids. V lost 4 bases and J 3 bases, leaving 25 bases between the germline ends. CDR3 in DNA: TGCGCCAGCAGCCGAACCGGGACTCCACTCAACTCCGACACCGGGGAGCTGTTTTTT. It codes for CASSRTGTPLNSDTGELFF.